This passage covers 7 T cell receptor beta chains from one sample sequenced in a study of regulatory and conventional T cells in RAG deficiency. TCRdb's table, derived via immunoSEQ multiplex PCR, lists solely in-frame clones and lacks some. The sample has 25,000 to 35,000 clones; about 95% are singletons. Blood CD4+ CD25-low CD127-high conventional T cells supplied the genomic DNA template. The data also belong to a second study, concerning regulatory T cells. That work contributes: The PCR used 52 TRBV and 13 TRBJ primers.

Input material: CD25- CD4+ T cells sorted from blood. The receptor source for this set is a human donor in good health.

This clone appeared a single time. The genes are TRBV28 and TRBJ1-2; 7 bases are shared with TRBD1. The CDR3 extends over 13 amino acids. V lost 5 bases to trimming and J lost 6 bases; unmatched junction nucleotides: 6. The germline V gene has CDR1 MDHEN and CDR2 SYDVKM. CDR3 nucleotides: TGTGCCAGCAGTCAGGGGGGTGAGGATGGCTACACCTTC. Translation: CASSQGGEDGYTF.

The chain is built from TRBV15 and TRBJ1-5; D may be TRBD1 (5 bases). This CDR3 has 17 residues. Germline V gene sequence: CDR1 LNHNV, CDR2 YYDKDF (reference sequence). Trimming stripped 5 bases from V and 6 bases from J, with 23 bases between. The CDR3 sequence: CATSRSFGAGRSQPQHF. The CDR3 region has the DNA TGTGCCACCAGCCGATCCTTTGGGGCAGGGCGGTCTCAGCCCCAGCATTTT.

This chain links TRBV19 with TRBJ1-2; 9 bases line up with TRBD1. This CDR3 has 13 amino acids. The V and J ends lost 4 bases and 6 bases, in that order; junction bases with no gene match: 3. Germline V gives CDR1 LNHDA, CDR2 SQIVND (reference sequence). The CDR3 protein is CASSKDRGDGYTF. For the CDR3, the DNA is TGTGCCAGTAGTAAGGACAGGGGAGATGGCTACACCTTC.

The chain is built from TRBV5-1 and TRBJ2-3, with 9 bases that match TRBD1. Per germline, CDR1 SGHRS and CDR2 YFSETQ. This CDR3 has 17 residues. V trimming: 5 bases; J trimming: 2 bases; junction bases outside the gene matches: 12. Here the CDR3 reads CASRGGTGFPHTDTQYF. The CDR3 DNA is TGCGCCAGCAGGGGAGGGACAGGGTTCCCCCACACAGATACGCAGTATTTT.

The CDR3: CASSPGGGYTF. Written as DNA, the CDR3 is TGCGCCAGCAGCCCTGGGGGGGGCTACACCTTC. This chain connects TRBV5-1 to TRBJ1-2, with D tentatively TRBD1 (5 bases). The germline V gene encodes CDR1 SGHRS and CDR2 YFSETQ. Trimming took off 4 bases at V and 8 bases at J, with 9 bases between the two ends. The CDR3 covers 11 residues.

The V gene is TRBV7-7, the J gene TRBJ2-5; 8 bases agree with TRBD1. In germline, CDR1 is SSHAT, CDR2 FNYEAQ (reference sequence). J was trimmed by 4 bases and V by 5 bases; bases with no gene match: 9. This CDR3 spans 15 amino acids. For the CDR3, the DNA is TGTGCCAGCAGCAGAGGGACAGGCGGAGGAGAGACCCAGTACTTC. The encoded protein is CASSRGTGGGETQYF.

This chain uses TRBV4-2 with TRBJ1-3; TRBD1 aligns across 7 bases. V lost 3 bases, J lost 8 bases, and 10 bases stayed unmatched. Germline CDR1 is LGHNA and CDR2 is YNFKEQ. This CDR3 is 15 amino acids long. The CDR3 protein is CASSQFDQGVDTIYF. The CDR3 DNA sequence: TGTGCCAGCAGCCAGTTTGACCAGGGGGTAGACACCATATATTTT.